Included here is one T cell receptor beta chain sequence, with context. In the authors' methods: The assay estimated nucleated cells by amplifying reference gene primers. Only in-frame clones appear in the TCRdb table, and some are missing; sequencing was by immunoSEQ multiplex PCR. The DNA was the basis for D and trimming; V, J and clone size are from that table. The sample has 100,000 to 150,000 clones, roughly four fifths seen once. The germline V and J ends were trimmed by 2 bases and 2 bases, with 19 bases remaining between them. Germline-derived CDR1 and CDR2 are SGHTA and FQGNSA. This CDR3 is 17 amino acids long. The data derive from a study of blood T cell repertoires in COVID-19. On the study more broadly: The analysed material was cDNA or gDNA that came from T cells, B-cell-depleted T cells, or PBMCs.

V gene TRBV7-2 combines with J gene TRBJ2-7, with D maybe TRBD2 (5 bases). The sequence was obtained from a man between 25 and 39 years old with COVID-19, enrolled during active disease. The sequencing input was peripheral blood. The CDR3 is CASSLTWSSGGAYEQYF. CDR3 sequence (DNA): TGTGCCAGCAGCTTAACGTGGAGCAGCGGAGGAGCCTACGAGCAGTACTTC.